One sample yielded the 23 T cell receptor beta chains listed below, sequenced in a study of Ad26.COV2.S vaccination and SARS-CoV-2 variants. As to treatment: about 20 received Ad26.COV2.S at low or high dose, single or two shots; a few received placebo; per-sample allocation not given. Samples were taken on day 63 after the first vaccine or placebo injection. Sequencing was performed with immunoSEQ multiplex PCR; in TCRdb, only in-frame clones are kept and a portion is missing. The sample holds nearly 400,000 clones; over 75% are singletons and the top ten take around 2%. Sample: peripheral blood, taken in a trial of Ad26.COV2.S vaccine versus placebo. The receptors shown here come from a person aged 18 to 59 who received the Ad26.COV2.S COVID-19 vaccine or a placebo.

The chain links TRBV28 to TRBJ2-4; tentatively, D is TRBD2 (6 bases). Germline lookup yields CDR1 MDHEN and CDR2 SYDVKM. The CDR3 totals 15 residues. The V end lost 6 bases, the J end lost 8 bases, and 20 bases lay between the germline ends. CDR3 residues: CASRPPAGEKHIQYF. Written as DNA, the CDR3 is TGTGCCAGCAGACCCCCAGCGGGCGAAAAACACATTCAGTACTTC. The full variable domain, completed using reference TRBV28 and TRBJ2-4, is DVKVTQSSRYLVKRTGEKVFLECVQDMDHENMFWYRQDPGLGLRLIYFSYDVKMKEKGDIPEGYSVSREKKERFSLILESASTNQTSMYLCASRPPAGEKHIQYFGAGTRLSVL.

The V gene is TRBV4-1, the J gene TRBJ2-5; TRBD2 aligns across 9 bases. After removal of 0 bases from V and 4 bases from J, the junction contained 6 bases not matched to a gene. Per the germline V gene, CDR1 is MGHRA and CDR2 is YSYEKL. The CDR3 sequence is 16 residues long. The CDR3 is CASSQDLTTSGETQYF. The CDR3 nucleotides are TGCGCCAGCAGCCAAGATTTGACGACTAGCGGAGAGACCCAGTACTTC.

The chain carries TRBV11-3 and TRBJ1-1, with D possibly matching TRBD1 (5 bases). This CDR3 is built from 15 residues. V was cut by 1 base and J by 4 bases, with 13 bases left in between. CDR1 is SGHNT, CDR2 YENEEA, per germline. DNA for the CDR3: TGTGCCAGCAGCTTAGTCCCAGGGCGGGGCACTGAAGCTTTCTTT. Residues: CASSLVPGRGTEAFF. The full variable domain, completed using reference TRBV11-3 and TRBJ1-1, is EAGVVQSPRYKIIEKKQPVAFWCNPISGHNTLYWYLQNLGQGPELLIRYENEEAVDDSQLPKDRFSAERLKGVDSTLKIQPAELGDSAVYLCASSLVPGRGTEAFFGQGTRLTVV.

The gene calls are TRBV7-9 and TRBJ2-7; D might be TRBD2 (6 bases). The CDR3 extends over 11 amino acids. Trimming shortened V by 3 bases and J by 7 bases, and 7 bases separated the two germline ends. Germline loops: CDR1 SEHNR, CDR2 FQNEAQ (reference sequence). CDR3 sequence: CASSFGGEQYF. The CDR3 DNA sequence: TGTGCCAGCAGCTTTGGAGGGGAGCAGTACTTC.

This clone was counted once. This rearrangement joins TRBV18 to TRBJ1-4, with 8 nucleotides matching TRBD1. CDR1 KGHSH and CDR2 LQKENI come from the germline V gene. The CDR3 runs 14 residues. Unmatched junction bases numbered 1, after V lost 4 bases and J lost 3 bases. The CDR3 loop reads CASSQQGANEKLFF. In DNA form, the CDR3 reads TGTGCCAGCTCACAACAGGGGGCTAATGAAAAACTGTTTTTT.

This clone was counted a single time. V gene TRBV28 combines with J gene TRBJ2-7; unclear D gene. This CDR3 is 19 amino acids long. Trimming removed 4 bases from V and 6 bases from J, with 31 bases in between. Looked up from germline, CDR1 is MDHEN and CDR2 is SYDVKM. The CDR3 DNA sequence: TGTGCCAGCAGTTCCCACCGGCTTGGGCAAGAGCCCGCGATCTCCGAGCAGTACTTC. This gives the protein CASSSHRLGQEPAISEQYF.

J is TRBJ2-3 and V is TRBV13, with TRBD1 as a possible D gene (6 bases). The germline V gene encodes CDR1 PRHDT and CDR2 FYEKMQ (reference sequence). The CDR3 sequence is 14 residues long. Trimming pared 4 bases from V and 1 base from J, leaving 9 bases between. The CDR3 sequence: CASSSRQGTDTQYF. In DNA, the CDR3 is TGTGCCAGCAGCTCCCGACAGGGCACAGATACGCAGTATTTT.

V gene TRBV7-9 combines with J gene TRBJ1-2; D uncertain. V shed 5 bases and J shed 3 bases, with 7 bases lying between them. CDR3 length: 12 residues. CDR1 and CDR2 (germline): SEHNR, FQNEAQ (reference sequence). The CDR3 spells CASSPTYYGYTF. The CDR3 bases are TGTGCCAGCAGCCCCACTTACTATGGCTACACCTTC.

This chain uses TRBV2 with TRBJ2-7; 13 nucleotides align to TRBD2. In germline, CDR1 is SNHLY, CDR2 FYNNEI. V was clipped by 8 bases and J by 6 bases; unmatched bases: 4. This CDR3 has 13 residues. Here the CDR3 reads CASGTSGNFEQYF. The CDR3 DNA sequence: TGTGCCAGCGGGACTAGCGGGAATTTCGAGCAGTACTTC.

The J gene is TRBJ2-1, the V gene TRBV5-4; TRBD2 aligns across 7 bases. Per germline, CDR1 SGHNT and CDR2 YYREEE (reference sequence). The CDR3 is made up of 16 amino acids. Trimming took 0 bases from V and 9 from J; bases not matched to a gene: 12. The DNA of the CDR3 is TGTGCCAGCAGCTTGGCCCGGGAGGACCAAGTCCTTGAGCAGTTCTTC. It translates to CASSLAREDQVLEQFF.

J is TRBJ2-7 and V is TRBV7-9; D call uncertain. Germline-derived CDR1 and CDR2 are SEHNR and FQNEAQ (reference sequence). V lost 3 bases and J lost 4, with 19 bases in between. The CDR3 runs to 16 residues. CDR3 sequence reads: CASSLGVELQDYEQYF. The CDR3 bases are TGTGCCAGCAGCTTGGGTGTAGAACTCCAAGATTACGAGCAGTACTTC.

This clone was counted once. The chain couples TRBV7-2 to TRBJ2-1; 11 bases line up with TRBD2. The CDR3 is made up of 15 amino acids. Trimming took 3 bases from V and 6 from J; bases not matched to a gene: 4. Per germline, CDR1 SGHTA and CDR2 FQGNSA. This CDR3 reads CASSFLAGGLNEQFF. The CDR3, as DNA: TGTGCCAGCAGCTTTCTAGCGGGAGGTCTCAATGAGCAGTTCTTC.

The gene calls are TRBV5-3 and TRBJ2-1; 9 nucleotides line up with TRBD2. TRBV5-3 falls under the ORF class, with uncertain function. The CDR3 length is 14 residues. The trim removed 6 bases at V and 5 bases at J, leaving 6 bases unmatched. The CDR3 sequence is CARKKREVNNEQFF. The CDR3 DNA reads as TGTGCCAGAAAGAAGCGGGAGGTCAACAATGAGCAGTTCTTC.

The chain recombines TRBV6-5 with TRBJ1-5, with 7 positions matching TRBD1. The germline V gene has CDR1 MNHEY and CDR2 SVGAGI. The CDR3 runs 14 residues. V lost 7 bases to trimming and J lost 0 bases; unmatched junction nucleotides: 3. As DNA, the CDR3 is TGTGCCAGCAAGACAGGGTATAGCAATCAGCCCCAGCATTTT. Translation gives CASKTGYSNQPQHF.

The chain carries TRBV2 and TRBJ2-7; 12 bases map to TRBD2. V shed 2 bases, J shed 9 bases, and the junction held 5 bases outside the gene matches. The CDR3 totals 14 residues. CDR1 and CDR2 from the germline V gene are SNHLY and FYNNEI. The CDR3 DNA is TGTGCCAGCAGTGAACTAGCGGGAGGGCTTTCGCAGTACTTC. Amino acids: CASSELAGGLSQYF. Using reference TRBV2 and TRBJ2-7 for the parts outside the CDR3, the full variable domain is EPEVTQTPSHQVTQMGQEVILRCVPISNHLYFYWYRQILGQKVEFLVSFYNNEISEKSEIFDDQFSVERPDGSNFTLKIRSTKLEDSAMYFCASSELAGGLSQYFGPGTRLTVT.

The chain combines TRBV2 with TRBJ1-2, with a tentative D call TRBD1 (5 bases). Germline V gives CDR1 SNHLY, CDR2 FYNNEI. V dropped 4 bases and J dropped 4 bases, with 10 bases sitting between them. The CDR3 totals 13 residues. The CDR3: CASSAGGIYGYTF. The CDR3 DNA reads TGTGCCAGCAGTGCGGGGGGTATCTATGGCTACACCTTC.

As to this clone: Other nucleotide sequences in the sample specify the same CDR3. CDR3 bases: TGTGCCAGCAGCCTAGACAGATACGAGCAGTACTTC. Translation: CASSLDRYEQYF. This chain uses TRBV5-4 with TRBJ2-7, with D perhaps matching TRBD1 (5 bases). Germline assignment: CDR1 SGHNT and CDR2 YYREEE (reference sequence). V lost 4 bases and J 4 bases, leaving 9 bases between the germline ends. The CDR3 has 12 amino acids.

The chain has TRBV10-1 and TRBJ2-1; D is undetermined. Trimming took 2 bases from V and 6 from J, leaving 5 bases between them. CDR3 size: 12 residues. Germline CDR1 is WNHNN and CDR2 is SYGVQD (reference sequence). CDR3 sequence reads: CASSEGSNEQFF. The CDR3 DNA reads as TGCGCCAGCAGTGAGGGCTCCAATGAGCAGTTCTTC.

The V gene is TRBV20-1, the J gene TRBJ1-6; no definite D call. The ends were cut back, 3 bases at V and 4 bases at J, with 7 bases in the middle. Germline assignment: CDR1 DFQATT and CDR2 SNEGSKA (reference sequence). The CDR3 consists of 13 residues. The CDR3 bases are TGCAGTGCTAGTAGCCAGTATAATTCACCCCTCCACTTT. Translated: CSASSQYNSPLHF.

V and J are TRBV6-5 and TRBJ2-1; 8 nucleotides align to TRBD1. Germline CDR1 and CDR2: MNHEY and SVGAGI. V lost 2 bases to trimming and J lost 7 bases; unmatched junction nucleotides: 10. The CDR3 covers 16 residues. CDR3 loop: CASSYLRTGGSNEQFF. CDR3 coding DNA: TGTGCCAGCAGTTACCTTAGAACAGGGGGTTCAAATGAGCAGTTCTTC.

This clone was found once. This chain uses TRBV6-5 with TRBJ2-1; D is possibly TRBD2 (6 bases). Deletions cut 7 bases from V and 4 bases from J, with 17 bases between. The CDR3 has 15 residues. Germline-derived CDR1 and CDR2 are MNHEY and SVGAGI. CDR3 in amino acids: CASKASGVEYNEQFF. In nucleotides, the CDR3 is TGTGCCAGCAAAGCCTCGGGGGTCGAATACAATGAGCAGTTCTTC.

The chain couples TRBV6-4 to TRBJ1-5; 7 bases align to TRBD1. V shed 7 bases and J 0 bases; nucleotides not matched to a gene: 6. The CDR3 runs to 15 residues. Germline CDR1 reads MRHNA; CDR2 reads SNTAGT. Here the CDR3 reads CASTIGQDSNQPQHF. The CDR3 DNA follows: TGTGCCAGCACCATAGGACAGGATAGCAATCAGCCCCAGCATTTT.

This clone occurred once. CDR3 in amino acids: CASSDNLASRYNEQFF. The DNA of the CDR3 is TGTGCCAGCAGCGACAATCTAGCGTCCCGGTACAATGAGCAGTTCTTC. J is TRBJ2-1 and V is TRBV3-1 (or the pseudogene TRBV3-2), with D perhaps TRBD2 (6 bases). CDR1 and CDR2 (germline): LGHDT, YNNKEL (reference sequence). The CDR3 consists of 16 residues. V was clipped by 5 bases and J by 4 bases, with 18 bases between them.